Presented here are 17 T cell receptor beta chains from one specimen sequenced in a study of blood T cell repertoires in COVID-19. The protocol was immunoSEQ multiplex PCR, while the TCRdb copy is restricted to in-frame clones and leaves out a portion. This table holds 200,000 to 300,000 clones, roughly 88% found once. Sequencing was carried out using peripheral blood. The receptors here all came from a woman over 75 with COVID-19, enrolled during active disease.

The chain carries TRBV11-1 and TRBJ2-3, with TRBD2 matching 9 bases. With V trimmed by 1 base and J by 4 bases, 0 bases remained unmatched. Germline values: CDR1 SGHAT, CDR2 FQDESV (reference sequence). The CDR3 covers 14 residues. The CDR3 sequence: CASSLGLAADTQYF. CDR3 nucleotide sequence: TGTGCCAGCAGCTTAGGACTAGCGGCAGATACGCAGTATTTT.

The chain carries TRBV18 and TRBJ1-3, with a tentative D call TRBD1 (6 bases). Looked up from germline, CDR1 is KGHSH and CDR2 is LQKENI. Trimming left V 2 bases short and J 8 bases short, with 16 bases between. The CDR3 has 15 amino acids. CDR3 nucleotides: TGTGCCAGCTCACCAGATTTAACAGGGACGGACACCATATATTTT. Its translation is CASSPDLTGTDTIYF.

The rearrangement links TRBV19 to TRBJ2-7, with 10 nucleotides matching TRBD1. This CDR3 is built from 15 residues. V lost 4 bases and J lost 3; bases outside the gene matches: 6. Germline V gene lookup returns CDR1 LNHDA and CDR2 SQIVND (reference sequence). The CDR3 region has the DNA TGTGCCAGTAGTACCCGGGACAGGGGACTCTACGAGCAGTACTTC. Translated: CASSTRDRGLYEQYF.

The rearrangement links TRBV6-5 to TRBJ2-2; D might be TRBD2 (6 bases). Germline values: CDR1 MNHEY, CDR2 SVGAGI. The CDR3 has 15 amino acids. Trimming removed 8 bases at V and 0 bases at J, with 13 bases between. CDR3 DNA: TGTGCCAGCCGGAATTGGAGGGCGAACACCGGGGAGCTGTTTTTT. Translation gives CASRNWRANTGELFF.

The chain couples TRBV5-5 to TRBJ2-4, with a weak D call TRBD2 (5 bases). CDR3 size: 16 residues. V shed 0 bases and J shed 3 bases, with 13 bases lying between them. Germline-derived CDR1 and CDR2 are SGHKS and YYEKEE (reference sequence). In DNA form, the CDR3 reads TGTGCCAGCAGCTTGGGATCCCTAGGAGGCAAAAACATTCAGTACTTC. Translated, it gives CASSLGSLGGKNIQYF.

The chain joins TRBV27 to TRBJ1-1, with 7 bases lining up with TRBD1. CDR1 and CDR2 from the germline V gene are MNHEY and SMNVEV (reference sequence). The V gene end was trimmed by 3 bases and the J gene end by 4 bases; junction bases not matched to a gene: 8. This CDR3 has 15 amino acids. CDR3 nucleotides: TGTGCCAGCAGTTTTAGGTCAGAGGGGGCCACTGAAGCTTTCTTT. It specifies CASSFRSEGATEAFF.

The chain joins TRBV28 to TRBJ1-4; unclear D gene. The CDR3 contains 15 residues. Germline V gene sequence: CDR1 MDHEN, CDR2 SYDVKM. Trimming shortened V by 2 bases and J by 5 bases, and 12 bases separated the two germline ends. CDR3 sequence: CASSLTNTLNEKLFF. The CDR3 DNA reads as TGTGCCAGCAGTTTAACAAACACCTTGAATGAAAAACTGTTTTTT.

The chain carries TRBV27 and TRBJ1-1; 8 bases are shared with TRBD1. CDR1 and CDR2 from the germline V gene are MNHEY and SMNVEV (reference sequence). With V trimmed by 8 bases and J by 4 bases, 9 bases remained unmatched. The CDR3 spans 14 residues. CDR3 protein: CASRIQGAGTEAFF. CDR3 DNA: TGTGCCAGCCGTATCCAGGGGGCGGGCACTGAAGCTTTCTTT.

V usage is TRBV6-6 and J usage is TRBJ1-1; perhaps TRBD1 as D (6 bases). Trimming stripped 8 bases from V and 8 bases from J, with 24 bases between. This CDR3 region has 15 residues. Germline V gene sequence: CDR1 MNHNY, CDR2 SVGAGI (reference sequence). CDR3 sequence (DNA): TGTGCCAGCCTTGAGGGTCGGGGGGCCGCTCGGGAAGCTTTCTTT. Translated, it gives CASLEGRGAAREAFF.

This chain links TRBV5-1 with TRBJ2-5, with 10 nucleotides matching TRBD2. The J segment lost 6 bases and the V segment lost 2 bases, leaving 4 bases of the junction unmatched. Germline loops: CDR1 SGHRS, CDR2 YFSETQ. The CDR3 is 14 residues long. The chain's CDR3 is CASSFLAGDKTQYF. In DNA, the CDR3 is TGCGCCAGCAGCTTCCTAGCGGGGGATAAGACCCAGTACTTC.

The chain employs TRBV7-2 and TRBJ2-2; 7 bases align to TRBD2. The CDR3 is 15 residues long. The junction had 3 bases not matched to a gene; V was cut back by 1 base and J by 4 bases. Germline V gives CDR1 SGHTA, CDR2 FQGNSA. CDR3 nucleotides: TGTGCCAGCAGCTTAGATGGGGGGGGCACCGGGGAGCTGTTTTTT. Translating it yields CASSLDGGGTGELFF.

This chain connects TRBV7-9 to TRBJ1-6; D is ambiguous. Germline V CDR1 and CDR2: SEHNR, FQNEAQ (reference sequence). The CDR3 totals 15 residues. V lost 1 base and J lost 6, with 10 bases in between. In DNA form, the CDR3 reads TGTGCCAGCAGCTTAGGACGGGGTTTTAATTCACCCCTCCACTTT. It yields the protein CASSLGRGFNSPLHF.

The gene calls are TRBV3-1 (or the pseudogene TRBV3-2) and TRBJ2-4; the D gene is possibly TRBD2 (6 bases). Trimming took 4 bases from V and 12 from J, leaving 19 bases between them. The CDR3 consists of 14 residues. Germline lookup yields CDR1 LGHDT and CDR2 YNNKEL (reference sequence). As DNA, the CDR3 is TGTGCCAGCAGCCCCCGGGGGACGGAGGATTCTCAGTACTTC. Translating gives CASSPRGTEDSQYF.

This chain links TRBV7-2 with TRBJ2-1; 7 bases map to TRBD2. The V segment lost 5 bases and the J segment 2 bases; nucleotides outside the gene matches: 9. There are 16 residues in the CDR3. Germline V gene lookup returns CDR1 SGHTA and CDR2 FQGNSA. Here the CDR3 DNA reads TGTGCCAGCAGCCCAGGAGGACGGGGGGCCTACAATGAGCAGTTCTTC. This translates into CASSPGGRGAYNEQFF.

The CDR3 here is CASSPRTGEVGELFF. CDR3 coding DNA: TGCGCCAGCAGCCCGAGGACAGGGGAGGTCGGGGAGCTGTTTTTT. The chain uses TRBV5-1 and TRBJ2-2; 9 positions match TRBD1. CDR1 is SGHRS and CDR2 is YFSETQ in the germline V gene. The V and J ends lost 4 bases and 7 bases, in that order; junction bases with no gene match: 8. The CDR3 contains 15 residues.

CDR3 coding DNA: TGTGCCAGCAGTGAAGGACAGTTCTACAATGAGCAGTTCTTC. Translation gives CASSEGQFYNEQFF. The rearrangement links TRBV6-1 to TRBJ2-1, with D maybe TRBD1 (5 bases). Germline CDR1 MNHNS, CDR2 SASEGT. V lost 1 base and J 3 bases, leaving 7 bases between the germline ends. This CDR3 comprises 14 residues.

This chain uses TRBV7-8 with TRBJ2-7, with 13 bases identical to TRBD2. Germline V CDR1 and CDR2: SGHVS, FQNEAQ. The ends lost 5 bases at V and 2 bases at J; junction bases unmatched: 3. The CDR3 spans 15 residues. CDR3: CASSLTSGGAYEQYF. CDR3 bases: TGTGCCAGCAGCCTAACTAGCGGGGGGGCCTACGAGCAGTACTTC.